These T cell receptor beta chains were read from a single sample in a study of Ad26.COV2.S vaccination and SARS-CoV-2 variants. Sequencing was performed with immunoSEQ multiplex PCR; in TCRdb, only in-frame clones are kept and a portion is missing. The data show 400,000 to 450,000 clones, around 93% seen once. The material was peripheral blood, obtained in a trial of Ad26.COV2.S vaccine versus placebo. All receptors derive from a person aged 18-65 years who received the Ad26.COV2.S COVID-19 vaccine or a placebo. The CDR3 runs from the conserved cysteine through the conserved F or W. D genes are given only for firm matches. Only some rows state a clone size, as once, few, many or a class for expanded clones.

d_call: TRBD1
cdr3_length: 14
clone_size: once
j_call: TRBJ2-4
v_call: TRBV6-5
cdr3_nt: TGTGCCAGCAGTTACCCCGGACAGGGAAACATTCAGTACTTC
cdr3_aa: CASSYPGQGNIQYF

d_call: NA
cdr3_length: 17
clone_size: NA
j_call: TRBJ1-6
v_call: TRBV7-9
cdr3_nt: TGTGCCAGCAGGGGCGGGGTTGGATATTCCTATAATTCACCCCTCCACTTT
cdr3_aa: CASRGGVGYSYNSPLHF

d_call: NA
cdr3_length: 15
clone_size: NA
j_call: TRBJ2-1
v_call: TRBV29-1
cdr3_nt: TGCAGCGTCCGAGCGACGGACAGCTCCTACAATGAGCAGTTCTTC
cdr3_aa: CSVRATDSSYNEQFF

d_call: NA
cdr3_length: 15
clone_size: NA
j_call: TRBJ1-1
v_call: TRBV28
cdr3_nt: TGTGCCAGCAGTCCCAATGACAGACTGAACACTGAAGCTTTCTTT
cdr3_aa: CASSPNDRLNTEAFF

d_call: NA
cdr3_length: 15
clone_size: NA
j_call: TRBJ1-5
v_call: TRBV7-2
cdr3_nt: TGTGCCAGCAGCTTACAGCAGGGGAGCAATCAGCCCCAGCATTTT
cdr3_aa: CASSLQQGSNQPQHF

d_call: NA
cdr3_length: 15
clone_size: NA
j_call: TRBJ1-4
v_call: TRBV5-6
cdr3_nt: TGTGCCAGCAGCTTGTTTAGTGGACAGACTGAAAAACTGTTTTTT
cdr3_aa: CASSLFSGQTEKLFF

d_call: TRBD1
cdr3_length: 14
clone_size: NA
j_call: TRBJ1-4
v_call: TRBV7-9
cdr3_nt: TGTGCCAGCAGCTTAGCAGGGGGCCGTGAAAAACTGTTTTTT
cdr3_aa: CASSLAGGREKLFF

d_call: TRBD1
cdr3_length: 14
clone_size: NA
j_call: TRBJ2-1
v_call: TRBV5-1
cdr3_nt: TGCGCCAGCAGCAGGGGACAGGGAAAGGATGAGCAGTTCTTC
cdr3_aa: CASSRGQGKDEQFF

d_call: NA
cdr3_length: 16
clone_size: NA
j_call: TRBJ2-7
v_call: TRBV6-2/TRBV6-3
cdr3_nt: TGTGCCAGCAGTTACTCGAAACCCCGGTATTCCTACGAGCAGTACTTC
cdr3_aa: CASSYSKPRYSYEQYF

d_call: TRBD2
cdr3_length: 19
clone_size: few
j_call: TRBJ2-2
v_call: TRBV3-1/TRBV3-2
cdr3_nt: TGTGCCAGCAGCCAAGATCTTTGGGGACTAGCGGCGAACACCGGGGAGCTGTTTTTT
cdr3_aa: CASSQDLWGLAANTGELFF

d_call: TRBD1
cdr3_length: 15
clone_size: once
j_call: TRBJ2-7
v_call: TRBV11-3
cdr3_nt: TGTGCCAGCAGCTTAGGTGGACAGGGCCTCTACGAGCAGTACTTC
cdr3_aa: CASSLGGQGLYEQYF

d_call: TRBD2
cdr3_length: 16
clone_size: NA
j_call: TRBJ2-2
v_call: TRBV10-1
cdr3_nt: TGCGCCAGCAGTAGCGGGGGGCAATCGAACACCGGGGAGCTGTTTTTT
cdr3_aa: CASSSGGQSNTGELFF

d_call: NA
cdr3_length: 15
clone_size: NA
j_call: TRBJ1-4
v_call: TRBV30
cdr3_nt: TGTGCCTGGAGTGCCATCGGCCTGGGGAGGGAAAAACTGTTTTTT
cdr3_aa: CAWSAIGLGREKLFF

d_call: TRBD1
cdr3_length: 16
clone_size: NA
j_call: TRBJ2-7
v_call: TRBV23-1
cdr3_nt: TGCGCCAGCAGTCAATTTTACAGGGGGCCATCCTACGAGCAGTACTTC
cdr3_aa: CASSQFYRGPSYEQYF

d_call: TRBD1
cdr3_length: 20
clone_size: NA
j_call: TRBJ2-3
v_call: TRBV5-5
cdr3_nt: TGTGCCAGCAGCCCTGGACAGGGAACGTATCTCATGAAGAATACAGATACGCAGTATTTT
cdr3_aa: CASSPGQGTYLMKNTDTQYF

d_call: NA
cdr3_length: 15
clone_size: once
j_call: TRBJ2-6
v_call: TRBV29-1
cdr3_nt: TGCAGCGTTAACAGCCGCGGCTCTGGGGCCAACGTCCTGACTTTC
cdr3_aa: CSVNSRGSGANVLTF

d_call: NA
cdr3_length: 17
clone_size: NA
j_call: TRBJ2-1
v_call: TRBV10-2
cdr3_nt: TGCGCCAGCAGTGTAAAGTTACAGGCCAGCTCCTACAATGAGCAGTTCTTC
cdr3_aa: CASSVKLQASSYNEQFF

d_call: TRBD1
cdr3_length: 14
clone_size: NA
j_call: TRBJ2-7
v_call: TRBV12-5
cdr3_nt: TGTGCTAGTGCCCTGACAGGGGGATCCTACGAGCAGTACTTC
cdr3_aa: CASALTGGSYEQYF

d_call: NA
cdr3_length: 14
clone_size: NA
j_call: TRBJ2-1
v_call: TRBV7-6
cdr3_nt: TGTGCCAGCAGCTCGGGAGTCCGCCTCAATGAGCAGTTCTTC
cdr3_aa: CASSSGVRLNEQFF

d_call: NA
cdr3_length: 14
clone_size: NA
j_call: TRBJ2-5
v_call: TRBV21-1
cdr3_nt: TGTGCCAGCAGCAAACACGGCAACCAAGAGACCCAGTACTTC
cdr3_aa: CASSKHGNQETQYF

d_call: TRBD1
cdr3_length: 12
clone_size: NA
j_call: TRBJ1-1
v_call: TRBV3-1/TRBV3-2
cdr3_nt: TGTGCCAGCAGCCGAGACAGGGAAGGGGCTTTCTTT
cdr3_aa: CASSRDREGAFF

d_call: NA
cdr3_length: 13
clone_size: few
j_call: TRBJ1-1
v_call: TRBV5-1
cdr3_nt: TGCGCCAGCAGCCAACCACCGAACACTGAAGCTTTCTTT
cdr3_aa: CASSQPPNTEAFF

d_call: NA
cdr3_length: 14
clone_size: NA
j_call: TRBJ2-5
v_call: TRBV2
cdr3_nt: TGTGCCAGCAGTGCCCCAGAAACACAAGAGACCCAGTACTTC
cdr3_aa: CASSAPETQETQYF